This TCR beta chain was sequenced for a study of lymphopenia after photon versus proton radiotherapy. Study observations and caveats: A bigger post-nadir fall in TCR diversity correlated inversely with survival time in deceased patients.

This CDR3 has 13 amino acids. From germline, CDR1 is ENHRY and CDR2 SYGVKD. Trimming took off 5 bases at V and 0 bases at J, with 8 bases between the two ends. Libraries were prepared by immunoSEQ multiplex PCR; TCRdb keeps only in-frame clonotypes and omits some of them. The sample lists approximately 24,000 clones, about 91% occurring once. For this clone: The antigen is undetermined.

The rearrangement links TRBV10-3 to TRBJ2-7; D call uncertain. The sample in question was peripheral blood, obtained from a patient treated with photon-based radiotherapy. The TCR sequence derives from a man aged 45 to 65 with gastric cancer. The DNA for the CDR3 is TGTGCCATCAGTAAGGATAGCTCCTACGAGCAGTACTTC. Its translation is CAISKDSSYEQYF.